This T cell receptor beta chain is from a study of T cell repertoires in cytomegalovirus infection. Study at large: Indications came from public TCR beta signatures; they pointed to CMV infection and to a matching HLA type. Study-level results: There were carriers of CMV plus the relevant HLA, and cumulative public TCR beta family frequency identified them. Across the ex vivo response, the dominant clonotypes were HLA-C-restricted CMV-specific TCR beta clonotypes.

This clonotype has ten or more counts. The antigen is undetermined. TCRdb re-analysed the reads in MiXCR, keeping a single row per CDR3 protein. In the table there are roughly 280,000 distinct CDR3 sequences, roughly 10% of which are singletons. Trimming pared 5 bases from V and 5 bases from J, leaving 6 bases between. This CDR3 contains 12 residues. Germline CDR1 and CDR2: MNHEY and SVGAGI. The clonotype comes from a human donor in good health (CMV status not recorded). Some clones in this sample may be carry-over from other donors' samples. Material: PBMCs. The rearrangement links TRBV6-5 to TRBJ1-4, with D maybe TRBD1 (6 bases). DNA of the CDR3: TGTGCCAGCAGTGACAGGAATGAAAAACTGTTTTTT. This encodes CASSDRNEKLFF.